This section outlines one TCR beta chain sequence together with its context. Its antigen has not been determined. Nothing much larger sits one base from this clone, and base qualities are not available. For CDR1 and CDR2, the germline V gene lists MDHEN and SYDVKM. Trimming accounts for 5 bases at V and 7 bases at J, while the number of junction bases matched to no gene is 6. Spanning cysteine to phenylalanine, the CDR3 consists of 14 amino acids. Of the read, only the CDR3 DNA is kept; its 42 bases are in frame from base 1. TCRbeta CDR3 regions were amplified from genomic DNA using the immunoSEQ Assay, a bias-controlled multiplex PCR. As for the authors' bioinformatics: The number of nucleated cells in each sample was estimated from the amplification of reference gene primers within the assay. To quantify the absolute abundance of each unique TCRbeta CDR3 rearrangement, sequence reads were collapsed and filtered. For each sample, productive Simpson clonality was calculated as the square root of Simpson's diversity index over productive rearrangements. TCRdb carries this immuneACCESS record with in-frame sequences only. Its versions omit some clonotypes, under half of them owing to an unresolved V gene in the studies checked, with the rest unexplained. That table gives V, J and clone size, and the DNA gave D and trimming. Present in this sample are some 150,000 clones, 89% of which were seen just once. Around 1.5% of the sample belongs to the ten largest clones.

The data belong to a study of blood T cell repertoires in COVID-19 (dated by TCRdb to the early 2020s). Describing the broader study: Collaborator samples came from the United States, Italy and Spain and covered acute and convalescent phases of COVID-19. The material from the prospective study consisted of cDNA or gDNA derived from T cells, B-cell-depleted T cells, or PBMCs. Sample metadata almost always included a de-identified subject ID, COVID-19 status, age in years and sex. HLA class I and class II types, where available, came from metadata supplied by the sample provider rather than from assay-based typing. The repertoires were made available in a free public database intended to serve as a resource for research on the immune response to SARS-CoV-2. The dataset comprised deeply sampled blood TCRbeta repertoires from subjects exposed to, actively infected with, or recovered from COVID-19. Samples came from the ongoing ImmuneRACE study (first 160 participants) plus 1,254 subjects from 6 global collaborators.

The investigation overall reported the following: How much clinical and demographic metadata was included differed by source and by participant, and the metadata was provided uncurated.

Each collaborating institution followed its own protocols to collect whole blood in K2EDTA tubes. For TCRbeta analysis, collaborator samples were shipped as frozen whole blood, as isolated PBMCs, or as DNA extracted from either sample type. The material sequenced was peripheral blood. The receptor chain draws on TRBV28 and TRBJ2-7; 12 central nucleotides agree with TRBD1. The receptor's source is a human donor in a cohort sampled during active COVID-19. The CDR3 here reads CASSIRDRGREQYF. The nucleotide sequence reads TGTGCCAGCAGTATCCGGGACAGGGGGCGTGAGCAGTACTTC.